This T cell receptor beta chain is drawn from a study of blood T cell repertoires in COVID-19. TCRdb's copy holds only in-frame clones and misses some; the assay was immunoSEQ multiplex PCR. The table shows roughly 400,000 clones, with over 75% occurring only once. Germline V gene data show CDR1 as LGHNA and CDR2 as YNFKEQ. This CDR3 is built from 15 residues. Losses at the gene ends were 0 bases for V and 13 bases for J; bases not matched to a gene: 7. The gene calls are TRBV4-2 and TRBJ2-1; 12 nucleotides line up with TRBD2. The sequenced sample consisted of PBMCs or T cells enriched from blood (not recorded which). The clonotype was recovered from a man aged 25-45 years who had recovered from COVID-19. CDR3 region: CASSQDRTSGTSQFF. CDR3 sequence (DNA): TGTGCCAGCAGCCAAGATCGGACTAGCGGGACCTCTCAGTTCTTC.